This T cell receptor beta chain was identified during a study of T cells in Graves' hyperthyroidism and ophthalmopathy. Study-wide points: A 13 V-J signature model discriminated ophthalmopathy versus stable hyperthyroidism.

Any symptoms of ophthalmopathy came after the first hyperthyroidism diagnosis, from which the blood sample dates. This clonotype appeared once. Its antigen is not known. The CDR3 totals 13 residues. The V gene lost 4 bases and the J gene lost 9 bases, with 16 bases spanning the gap. Germline V lookup: CDR1 SGHNT, CDR2 YYREEE (reference sequence). RNA transcripts provided the source from which TCR beta CDR3 regions were amplified. First-round RT-PCR with HTBI primers amplified the TCR CDR3 region. In TCRdb, the multiplex PCR reads were re-called with MiXCR into one record per CDR3 protein. The sample has 690,000 or so distinct CDR3 sequences; over 15% are singletons.

Sequenced material: blood. The chain couples TRBV5-4 to TRBJ1-2; no definite D call. The receptor was derived from a woman aged 45 to 65 with Graves' hyperthyroidism that later progressed to Graves' ophthalmopathy. For the CDR3, the DNA is TGTGCCAGCAGCCGAGGATCCCCGGGAAGCTACACCTTC. Its translation is CASSRGSPGSYTF.